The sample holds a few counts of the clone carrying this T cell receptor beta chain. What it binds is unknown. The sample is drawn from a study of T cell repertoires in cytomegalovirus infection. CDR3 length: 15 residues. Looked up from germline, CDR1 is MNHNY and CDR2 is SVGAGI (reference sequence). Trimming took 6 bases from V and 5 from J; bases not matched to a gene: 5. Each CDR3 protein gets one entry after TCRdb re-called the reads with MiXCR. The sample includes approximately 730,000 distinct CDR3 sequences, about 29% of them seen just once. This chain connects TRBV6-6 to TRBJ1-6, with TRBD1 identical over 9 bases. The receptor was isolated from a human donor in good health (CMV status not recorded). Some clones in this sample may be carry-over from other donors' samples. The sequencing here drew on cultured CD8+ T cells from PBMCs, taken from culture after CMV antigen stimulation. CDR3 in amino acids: CASRAWDRDNSPLHF. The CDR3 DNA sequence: TGTGCCAGCAGGGCCTGGGACAGGGATAATTCACCCCTCCACTTT.